This entry is about one T cell receptor (beta chain). There is no known antigen for this receptor. Base qualities are not provided; no much larger clone lies one nucleotide away. The immunoSEQ kit was used, according to the manufacturer's recommendations, to generate TCR beta libraries from genomic DNA. To prepare libraries, a first multiplex PCR with proprietary primers was run, followed by a second PCR that added unique barcodes, and a bead cleanup was done after each round. Each sample batch included a kit-provided positive control reaction and a negative control reaction. The final libraries underwent checking on an Agilent 4200 TapeStation D1000 ScreenTape, volumetric pooling, and quantification by qPCR. Sequencing was performed on an Illumina NextSeq500 using a MidOutput 150-cycle cartridge, with 156 Read1 cycles, 15 Index1 cycles, and the kit custom primers. The pooled library was loaded at around 1.1 pM with a roughly 20% PhiX control spike-in. The paper's data handling went like this. Vendor-processed data were analyzed in R, with a clonotype defined as all T cells sharing the same CDR3 nucleotide sequence. In the clone abundance analyses, frequencies in each sample were normalized to that sample's 10,000 most abundant clones. Public T cell clones, which averaged fewer than five per sample, were removed prior to analysis. Dominant motifs were analyzed with ImmunoMap using the PAM10 matrix, a gap penalty of 30, and a homology threshold of 0.3, and motifs with a cumulative frequency of at least 0.01 were considered dominant. The table comes from immuneACCESS by way of TCRdb, which keeps in-frame sequences with V and J called. Part of the clones is missing from these tables; in studies checked, under half for an unresolved V gene and the rest for unknown reasons. V, J and clone size reflect that table, while D and trimming were determined from the DNA. This sample holds 18,000 or so clones; over 50% were observed only once. 33% of the sample belongs to the ten largest clones.

These data originate in a study of radiation and T cells in renal cell carcinoma (dated by TCRdb to the early 2020s). Broadly, across the study: In total, 53 samples underwent TCR beta sequencing: 25 or so tumors plus 27 peripheral blood samples. Across all 50 or so samples, under 5 million unique CDR3 nucleotide sequences, encoding approximately 2.5 million unique CDR3 amino acid sequences, were identified. Study-level results and caveats: Because only small tumor regions of about 0.94 g were available, the study did not capture intratumoral heterogeneity. Irradiated tumors showed higher TCR clonality than controls, with the top 100 clonotypes averaging roughly 50% of the repertoire versus around 43% in nephrectomy-only tumors. Effects of radiation dose or scheduling on the TCR repertoire could not be addressed with the single-armed trial design. Compared with control tumors, irradiated tumors had a greater number of dominant CDR3 motifs, and these motifs made up a bigger portion of the repertoire.

In the paper's terms, the time point label means: tumor resected at nephrectomy. The sample's treatment or condition, from its label and the paper: treatment-naive control, cytoreductive nephrectomy. For controls, tumors were taken from treatment-naive renal cell carcinoma patients who had cytoreductive nephrectomy with no radiation beforehand. Renal cell carcinoma with clear cell pathology was present in all patients. The control tumors used for TCR sequencing were from a few females and roughly ten males, were resected between about 2010 and 2015, and had a median patient age of around 50 years (range about 40 to 90). Tumors were mechanically dissociated, digested with collagenase/hyaluronidase at 37 °C, processed in gentleMACS C tubes, and stored in liquid nitrogen. The QIAamp DNA Blood Mini Kit (Qiagen) was used to prepare genomic DNA for TCR sequencing. The analyses included only samples that passed all quality control checks.

The input for sequencing was tumor tissue, taken from a patient whose treatment was nephrectomy without radiotherapy. The TCR originated in a man in his forties or fifties with renal cell carcinoma.

The CDR3 sequence is CASSLDGVASTDTQYF. The base sequence is TGTGCCAGCTCACTCGACGGGGTGGCGAGCACAGATACGCAGTATTTT. The V and J segments used are TRBV18 and TRBJ2-3, and possibly TRBD2, on 5 matching bases. Including the terminal cysteine and phenylalanine, the CDR3 comprises 16 residues. The retained sequence is limited to the CDR3, 48 bases, with the frame set at the first base. The germline V gene sets CDR1 to KGHSH and CDR2 to LQKENI. Trimming costs V 4 bases and J 0 bases, and their ends lie 14 bases apart. Where the CDR3 stops, the reference TRBV18 and TRBJ2-3 genes take over; the full variable domain is NAGVMQNPRHLVRRRGQEARLRCSPMKGHSHVYWYRQLPEEGLKFMVYLQKENIIDESGMPKERFSAEFPKEGPSILRIQQVVRGDSAAYFCASSLDGVASTDTQYFGPGTRLTVL.